The 15 T cell receptor beta chains below come from one sample, sequenced in a study of CD4 T cells in relation to SARS-CoV-2 and coronaviruses. Sequencing used immunoSEQ multiplex PCR; TCRdb keeps in-frame clones, though not all of them. The sample has tens of thousands of clones; 60% to 85% are singletons. Their cognate antigens are unknown. Unexposed donor CD4+ T cells date from about 2011-2018, before the COVID-19 pandemic. CD4+ T cells were isolated from the cells after around eleven days of culture. Material: CD4+ T cells from PBMCs, cultured in vitro. These receptors all come from a human donor in good health.

This clone occurred once. V usage is TRBV18 and J usage is TRBJ1-2; TRBD1 might be the D (5 bases). CDR1 is KGHSH, CDR2 LQKENI, per germline. V lost 0 bases to trimming and J lost 8 bases, with 22 bases between them. The CDR3 totals 17 residues. Here the CDR3 reads CASSPPNNVRGPGGYTF. The CDR3 DNA follows: TGTGCCAGCTCACCACCGAACAATGTTAGGGGCCCCGGGGGCTACACCTTC.

The V gene is TRBV7-8, the J gene TRBJ2-7; D gene uncertain. Trimming shortened V by 5 bases and J by 0 bases, and 2 bases separated the two germline ends. Germline CDR1 is SGHVS and CDR2 is FQNEAQ. This CDR3 comprises 11 residues. In DNA form, the CDR3 reads TGTGCCAGCAGCCCCTCCTACGAGCAGTACTTC. Translation: CASSPSYEQYF.

V and J are TRBV3-1 (or the pseudogene TRBV3-2) and TRBJ1-3, with D uncertain. Germline V lookup: CDR1 LGHDT, CDR2 YNNKEL (reference sequence). This CDR3 is 14 amino acids long. Trimming shortened V by 0 bases and J by 0 bases, and 3 bases separated the two germline ends. CDR3 sequence: CASSQEPSGNTIYF. The DNA of the CDR3 is TGTGCCAGCAGCCAAGAACCCTCTGGAAACACCATATATTTT.

The chain uses TRBV7-9 and TRBJ2-1, with 8 bases aligning to TRBD2. Trimming removed 5 bases from V and 2 bases from J; junction bases left unmatched: 5. The CDR3 consists of 15 residues. Germline V gene lookup returns CDR1 SEHNR and CDR2 FQNEAQ (reference sequence). The CDR3 sequence: CASSKRGITYNEQFF. CDR3 DNA sequence: TGTGCCAGCAGCAAGCGGGGGATAACCTACAATGAGCAGTTCTTC.

The rearrangement uses TRBV7-9 and TRBJ2-1; D not certain. Per germline, CDR1 SEHNR and CDR2 FQNEAQ (reference sequence). The CDR3 runs 16 residues. Trimming removed 0 bases from V and 9 bases from J, with 18 bases in between. CDR3 sequence: CASSLAQDPATSEQFF. The CDR3 DNA sequence: TGTGCCAGCAGCTTAGCCCAAGATCCTGCCACCAGTGAGCAGTTCTTC. The whole variable domain, filled in from reference TRBV7-9 and TRBJ2-1, reads DTGVSQNPRHKITKRGQNVTFRCDPISEHNRLYWYRQTLGQGPEFLTYFQNEAQLEKSRLLSDRFSAERPKGSFSTLEIQRTEQGDSAMYLCASSLAQDPATSEQFFGPGTRLTVL.

This clone was seen once. The chain has TRBV12-5 and TRBJ2-5; a weak D match, TRBD2 (5 bases). Germline-derived CDR1 and CDR2 are LGHNT and FRNRAP. The CDR3 contains 16 residues. Trimming took off 0 bases at V and 5 bases at J, with 16 bases between the two ends. The CDR3 spells CASGLVLGGDGETQYF. The CDR3 coding sequence is TGTGCTAGTGGTTTGGTACTAGGAGGAGATGGGGAGACCCAGTACTTC. Filled out from reference TRBV12-5 and TRBJ2-5, the complete variable domain reads DARVTQTPRHKVTEMGQEVTMRCQPILGHNTVFWYRQTMMQGLELLAYFRNRAPLDDSGMPKDRFSAEMPDATLATLKIQPSEPRDSAVYFCASGLVLGGDGETQYFGPGTRLLVL.

The chain combines TRBV5-4 with TRBJ1-1; TRBD1 aligns across 7 bases. The CDR3 loop spans 16 amino acids. V lost 4 bases, J lost 4 bases, and 13 bases stayed unmatched. Germline-derived CDR1 and CDR2 are SGHNT and YYREEE (reference sequence). Written as DNA, the CDR3 is TGTGCCAGCAGCCCGGTGGGACAGACAGCTTCCACTGAAGCTTTCTTT. It is translated as CASSPVGQTASTEAFF.

The sample holds a few counts of this clone. The chain uses TRBV4-3 and TRBJ1-5; 10 bases match TRBD1. CDR1 and CDR2 (germline): LGHNA, YSLEER. The V and J ends lost 0 bases and 7 bases, in that order; junction bases with no gene match: 12. The CDR3 length is 18 residues. The CDR3 spells CASSQDAHYRDRGQPQHF. The CDR3 coding sequence is TGCGCCAGCAGCCAAGATGCCCACTACCGGGACAGGGGCCAGCCCCAGCATTTT.

The V and J genes are TRBV7-7 and TRBJ2-2; 9 bases map to TRBD1. Per germline, CDR1 SSHAT and CDR2 FNYEAQ (reference sequence). The trim removed 5 bases at V and 6 bases at J, leaving 7 bases unmatched. This CDR3 has 15 amino acids. The CDR3 nucleotides read TGTGCCAGCAGCCCGGGGACAGGGAAGGCCGGGGAGCTGTTTTTT. Amino acid sequence: CASSPGTGKAGELFF. Filled out from reference TRBV7-7 and TRBJ2-2, the complete variable domain reads GAGVSQSPRYKVTKRGQDVTLRCDPISSHATLYWYQQALGQGPEFLTYFNYEAQPDKSGLPSDRFSAERPEGSISTLTIQRTEQRDSAMYRCASSPGTGKAGELFFGEGSRLTVL.

The rearrangement joins TRBV28 to TRBJ2-2; D uncertain. Trimming took off 4 bases at V and 0 bases at J, with 18 bases between the two ends. Germline V gene data show CDR1 as MDHEN and CDR2 as SYDVKM. The length of the CDR3 is 18 residues. The CDR3 sequence is CASSYPGWLSPNTGELFF. Here the CDR3 DNA reads TGTGCCAGCAGTTACCCCGGGTGGCTAAGTCCGAACACCGGGGAGCTGTTTTTT.

The chain recombines TRBV5-1 with TRBJ2-3; 12 positions agree with TRBD1. Germline assignment: CDR1 SGHRS and CDR2 YFSETQ. The trim removed 4 bases at V and 1 base at J, leaving 4 bases unmatched. This CDR3 is built from 16 residues. CDR3 protein: CASSPGQGAGTDTQYF. CDR3 nucleotides: TGCGCCAGCAGCCCGGGACAGGGGGCGGGCACAGATACGCAGTATTTT.

CDR3 sequence reads: CASSSPGQGNSPLHF. The CDR3 DNA reads as TGCGCCAGCAGCTCCCCGGGACAGGGGAATTCACCCCTCCACTTT. The chain recombines TRBV5-1 with TRBJ1-6, with 10 bases identical to TRBD1. The length of the CDR3 is 15 residues. From germline, CDR1 is SGHRS and CDR2 YFSETQ. V lost 3 bases to trimming and J lost 7 bases; unmatched junction nucleotides: 4.

Here the CDR3 DNA reads TGTGCCAGTTCCCCTCCGGGGCAAGAGACCCAGTACTTC. The encoded protein is CASSPPGQETQYF. The rearrangement uses TRBV19 and TRBJ2-5, with D possibly TRBD2 on 5 matching bases. This CDR3 has 13 amino acids. The V gene's germline CDR1 is LNHDA and CDR2 SQIVND (reference sequence). The V end lost 8 bases, the J end lost 2 bases, and 12 bases lay between the germline ends.

The chain employs TRBV30 and TRBJ2-3; perhaps TRBD2 as D (6 bases). The CDR3 loop spans 16 amino acids. Trimming shortened V by 6 bases and J by 0 bases, and 19 bases separated the two germline ends. CDR1 and CDR2 from the germline V gene are GTSNPN and SVGIG (reference sequence). The CDR3 protein is CACTWGETMSTDTQYF. CDR3 nucleotide sequence: TGTGCCTGCACCTGGGGGGAAACCATGAGCACAGATACGCAGTATTTT. Using reference TRBV30 and TRBJ2-3 for the parts outside the CDR3, the full variable domain is SQTIHQWPATLVQPVGSPLSLECTVEGTSNPNLYWYRQAAGRGLQLLFYSVGIGQISSEVPQNLSASRPQDRQFILSSKKLLLSDSGFYLCACTWGETMSTDTQYFGPGTRLTVL.

This chain uses TRBV6-1 with TRBJ2-1; 7 bases fit TRBD1. Per germline, CDR1 MNHNS and CDR2 SASEGT. Trimming cost V 2 bases and J 7 bases; bases outside gene matches: 5. The length of the CDR3 is 14 residues. The CDR3 reads CASSETGDRNEQFF. For the CDR3, the DNA is TGTGCCAGCAGTGAAACAGGGGATAGAAATGAGCAGTTCTTC.